This entry lists 32 T cell receptor beta chains sequenced from one sample in a study of beta chain features in type 1 diabetes. cDNA synthesis used the whole RNA isolate, giving expressed TCRB sequences. Profiled with immunoSEQ multiplex PCR; TCRdb holds only in-frame clones, not every one. The profile shows a few hundred thousand clones, less than 15% of them singletons. Input material: naive CD4+ T cells from blood. These receptors all stem from a young woman in good health.

This clone came up a few times. The chain has TRBV4-1 and TRBJ2-7; D gene ambiguous. CDR1 is MGHRA, CDR2 YSYEKL, per germline. The CDR3 is 14 residues long. Trimming removed 4 bases from V and 6 bases from J, with 16 bases in between. CDR3 bases: TGCGCCAGCAGCCTGAACGGAAACCAGGTCGAGCAGTACTTC. Its protein is CASSLNGNQVEQYF.

This chain connects TRBV18 to TRBJ2-1; TRBD2 aligns across 10 bases. J lost 7 bases, V lost 6 bases, and 6 bases had no gene match. The CDR3 covers 14 residues. Germline CDR1 and CDR2: KGHSH and LQKENI. In nucleotides, the CDR3 is TGTGCCAGCTCCCCGACTAGCGGGTCTAATGAGCAGTTCTTC. This translates into CASSPTSGSNEQFF.

This clone was counted only a few times. The J gene is TRBJ2-7, the V gene TRBV7-2, with 7 bases that match TRBD2. CDR1 is SGHTA and CDR2 is FQGNSA in the germline V gene. V shed 1 base, J shed 5 bases, and the junction held 5 bases outside the gene matches. The CDR3 spans 14 residues. The CDR3 spells CASSLELAINEQYF. DNA for the CDR3: TGTGCCAGCAGCTTAGAACTAGCGATCAACGAGCAGTACTTC.

This sequence joins TRBV7-9 and TRBJ2-7; D gene ambiguous. Germline V lookup: CDR1 SEHNR, CDR2 FQNEAQ (reference sequence). V lost 5 bases and J lost 3, with 5 bases in between. This CDR3 spans 11 amino acids. The CDR3 DNA reads TGTGCCAGCAGCCCCCGCTACGAGCAGTACTTC. Encoded protein: CASSPRYEQYF.

This clone has only a few counts. The chain links TRBV18 to TRBJ1-1; D call uncertain. Trimming took 3 bases from V and 3 from J, leaving 8 bases between them. CDR1 is KGHSH, CDR2 LQKENI, per germline. This CDR3 spans 13 amino acids. The CDR3 protein is CASSPQADTEAFF. DNA for the CDR3: TGTGCCAGCTCACCCCAAGCCGACACTGAAGCTTTCTTT. Full variable domain (remainder filled in from reference TRBV18 and TRBJ1-1): NAGVMQNPRHLVRRRGQEARLRCSPMKGHSHVYWYRQLPEEGLKFMVYLQKENIIDESGMPKERFSAEFPKEGPSILRIQQVVRGDSAAYFCASSPQADTEAFFGQGTRLTVV.

This clone was found a few times. Other DNA sequences in the same sample also yield this CDR3. The chain uses TRBV27 and TRBJ1-5; 7 nucleotides agree with TRBD1. V dropped 2 bases and J dropped 2; count of bases not matched to a gene: 0. This CDR3 is 14 amino acids long. From germline, CDR1 is MNHEY and CDR2 SMNVEV (reference sequence). CDR3 amino acids: CASSLTGGNQPQHF. In nucleotides, the CDR3 is TGTGCCAGCAGTTTAACAGGGGGCAATCAGCCCCAGCATTTT.

This clone has a handful of counts. The chain carries TRBV9 and TRBJ2-1; 10 bases line up with TRBD2. CDR3 length equals 16 residues. The ends lost 4 bases at V and 12 bases at J; junction bases unmatched: 16. CDR1 is SGDLS, CDR2 YYNGEE, per germline. The CDR3 coding sequence is TGTGCCAGCAGCCCAGTCACGAGCGGGAGGGCGGGTCTGCAGTTCTTC. Amino acids: CASSPVTSGRAGLQFF. Complete variable domain (other parts from reference TRBV9 and TRBJ2-1): DSGVTQTPKHLITATGQRVTLRCSPRSGDLSVYWYQQSLDQGLQFLIQYYNGEERAKGNILERFSAQQFPDLHSELNLSSLELGDSALYFCASSPVTSGRAGLQFFGPGTRLTVL.

The V and J genes are TRBV30 and TRBJ2-5; 13 bases are shared with TRBD2. J lost 2 bases, V lost 2 bases, and 2 bases had no gene match. The CDR3 has 15 amino acids. From germline, CDR1 is GTSNPN and CDR2 SVGIG (reference sequence). CDR3 DNA sequence: TGTGCCTGGAGTACGGGACTAGCGGGACAAGAGACCCAGTACTTC. As protein: CAWSTGLAGQETQYF.

The V gene is TRBV6-5, the J gene TRBJ2-7; TRBD1 matches at 11 bases. V shed 5 bases and J 2 bases; nucleotides not matched to a gene: 2. This CDR3 spans 14 amino acids. CDR1 is MNHEY, CDR2 SVGAGI, per germline. CDR3 nucleotide sequence: TGTGCCAGCAGTCGGGGACAGGGGGCCTACGAGCAGTACTTC. As protein: CASSRGQGAYEQYF.

The chain links TRBV4-2 to TRBJ1-2; a weak D match, TRBD1 (5 bases). The CDR3 runs to 13 residues. CDR1 and CDR2 (germline): LGHNA, YNFKEQ. V lost 5 bases to trimming and J lost 10 bases, with 17 bases between them. CDR3 DNA: TGTGCCAGCAGCTGGGGATATCCAGGGTACTACACCTTC. Its protein is CASSWGYPGYYTF.

J is TRBJ2-4 and V is TRBV30; 11 positions agree with TRBD2. The V gene end was trimmed by 4 bases and the J gene end by 0 bases; junction bases not matched to a gene: 14. The CDR3 has 19 amino acids. Germline-derived CDR1 and CDR2 are GTSNPN and SVGIG (reference sequence). The CDR3 sequence is CAWTNWGLAATLAKNIQYF. In nucleotides, the CDR3 is TGTGCCTGGACAAATTGGGGACTAGCGGCTACACTAGCCAAAAACATTCAGTACTTC.

This clone was observed a few times. This chain uses TRBV30 with TRBJ2-5; TRBD1 matches at 7 bases. The CDR3 spans 15 residues. V trimming: 3 bases; J trimming: 6 bases; junction bases outside the gene matches: 13. Per the germline V gene, CDR1 is GTSNPN and CDR2 is SVGIG (reference sequence). The CDR3 region has the DNA TGTGCCTGGAGCGCAGACAGGGTCGTGGATCAGACCCAGTACTTC. Encoded protein: CAWSADRVVDQTQYF.

A word on this clone: Relative to the germline gene, one junction end is altered; a read error may explain this. The rearrangement joins TRBV7-9 to TRBJ1-2; no clear D. The V gene's germline CDR1 is SEHNR and CDR2 FQNEAQ (reference sequence). The CDR3 is 13 amino acids. In DNA, the CDR3 is TGTGCCAGCAGCCTTATTGACGGGATTGAGCCCATCTTC. It translates to CASSLIDGIEPIF. Using reference TRBV7-9 and TRBJ1-2 for the parts outside the CDR3, the full variable domain is DTGVSQNPRHKITKRGQNVTFRCDPISEHNRLYWYRQTLGQGPEFLTYFQNEAQLEKSRLLSDRFSAERPKGSFSTLEIQRTEQGDSAMYLCASSLIDGIEPIFGSGTRLTVV.

This clone has only a few counts. The CDR3 protein is CAWTGGTDTQYF. In DNA, the CDR3 is TGTGCCTGGACAGGGGGTACAGATACGCAGTATTTT. The genes are TRBV30 and TRBJ2-3; the match to TRBD1 covers 7 bases. Germline CDR1 is GTSNPN and CDR2 is SVGIG (reference sequence). This CDR3 region has 12 residues. V shed 4 bases, J shed 3 bases, and the junction held 1 base outside the gene matches.

The V gene is TRBV11-2, the J gene TRBJ2-3; 7 nucleotides line up with TRBD1. J lost 3 bases, V lost 5 bases, and 5 bases had no gene match. This CDR3 spans 14 amino acids. In germline, CDR1 is SGHAT, CDR2 FQNNGV. CDR3 protein: CASSGRQGTDTQYF. The CDR3 DNA is TGTGCCAGCAGCGGACGACAGGGAACAGATACGCAGTATTTT.

V usage is TRBV20-1 and J usage is TRBJ1-5; D is ambiguous. CDR3 length: 11 residues. Germline-derived CDR1 and CDR2 are DFQATT and SNEGSKA (reference sequence). The CDR3 DNA follows: TGCAGCTTCAACGGGAGGCAGGCCCAGCATTTT. It specifies CSFNGRQAQHF.

The gene calls are TRBV15 and TRBJ2-1; D is unclear. V lost 0 bases, J lost 4 bases, and 4 bases lay in between. Germline V gene data show CDR1 as LNHNV and CDR2 as YYDKDF (reference sequence). The CDR3 has 13 residues. This chain's CDR3 is CATSREAYNEQFF. The CDR3 DNA is TGTGCCACCAGCAGAGAAGCGTACAATGAGCAGTTCTTC.

The rearrangement joins TRBV5-4 to TRBJ1-4, with D tentatively TRBD1 (5 bases). Trimming took 5 bases from V and 6 from J, leaving 11 bases between them. This CDR3 has 13 residues. Looked up from germline, CDR1 is SGHNT and CDR2 is YYREEE (reference sequence). The CDR3 here is CASRPQGYEKLFF. Written as DNA, the CDR3 is TGTGCCAGCAGACCCCAGGGATATGAAAAACTGTTTTTT.

The gene calls are TRBV7-2 and TRBJ2-7, with 7 bases fitting TRBD2. Trimming at V came to 1 base and at J to 2 bases, leaving 2 bases not matched to a gene. The CDR3 covers 14 residues. The germline gives CDR1 SGHTA, CDR2 FQGNSA. The CDR3 region has the DNA TGTGCCAGCAGCTTAGGGGAGGGACCCTACGAGCAGTACTTC. This encodes CASSLGEGPYEQYF. The full variable domain, in which reference TRBV7-2 and TRBJ2-7 provide the parts outside the CDR3, is GAGVSQSPSNKVTEKGKDVELRCDPISGHTALYWYRQSLGQGLEFLIYFQGNSAPDKSGLPSDRFSAERTGGSVSTLTIQRTQQEDSAVYLCASSLGEGPYEQYFGPGTRLTVT.

The table lists this clone with a few counts. The chain recombines TRBV6-5 with TRBJ2-1; a weak D match, TRBD2 (7 bases). This CDR3 has 15 amino acids. The V gene lost 4 bases and the J gene lost 8 bases, with 18 bases spanning the gap. CDR1 is MNHEY, CDR2 SVGAGI, per germline. CDR3: CASSFVGGPLDEQFF. The CDR3 DNA is TGTGCCAGCAGTTTCGTCGGGGGGCCTCTCGATGAGCAGTTCTTC.

The rearrangement uses TRBV2 and TRBJ1-3; D is perhaps TRBD1 (5 bases). The CDR3 spans 15 residues. Germline V gene sequence: CDR1 SNHLY, CDR2 FYNNEI. V gave up 8 bases and J gave up 4 bases, with 18 bases separating them. The CDR3 is CASGWQGPSGNTIYF. The CDR3 DNA sequence: TGTGCCAGCGGCTGGCAGGGTCCATCCGGAAACACCATATATTTT.

The chain has TRBV5-4 and TRBJ1-2; a possible D gene is TRBD1 (5 bases). V gave up 4 bases and J gave up 5 bases, with 15 bases separating them. This CDR3 is 14 amino acids long. Looked up from germline, CDR1 is SGHNT and CDR2 is YYREEE (reference sequence). The CDR3 loop is CASSLKGSRYGYTF. The CDR3 DNA reads as TGTGCCAGCAGCCTCAAGGGGTCCAGATATGGCTACACCTTC.

This clone was observed a handful of times. The chain is built from TRBV7-9 and TRBJ2-2; no reliable D call. CDR1 is SEHNR and CDR2 is FQNEAQ in the germline V gene (reference sequence). This CDR3 has 13 residues. Trimming cost V 4 bases and J 0 bases, with 3 bases left between them. The CDR3 bases are TGTGCCAGCAGCTCCGCGAACACCGGGGAGCTGTTTTTT. The encoded protein is CASSSANTGELFF. Supplemented by reference TRBV7-9 and TRBJ2-2, the full variable domain reads DTGVSQNPRHKITKRGQNVTFRCDPISEHNRLYWYRQTLGQGPEFLTYFQNEAQLEKSRLLSDRFSAERPKGSFSTLEIQRTEQGDSAMYLCASSSANTGELFFGEGSRLTVL.

This clone was counted between two and nine times. The rearrangement uses TRBV4-1 and TRBJ1-5; D uncertain. The CDR3 is 15 amino acids. Germline loops: CDR1 MGHRA, CDR2 YSYEKL. Deletions cut 1 base from V and 4 bases from J, with 11 bases between. This CDR3 reads CASSQAWSGNQPQHF. As DNA, the CDR3 is TGCGCCAGCAGCCAAGCTTGGAGTGGTAATCAGCCCCAGCATTTT.

The chain employs TRBV28 and TRBJ2-1; 10 bases fit TRBD1. Germline CDR1 reads MDHEN; CDR2 reads SYDVKM. The CDR3 spans 13 residues. Unmatched junction bases numbered 0, after V lost 6 bases and J lost 4 bases. This CDR3 reads CASRGQGYNEQFF. DNA for the CDR3: TGTGCCAGCAGGGGACAGGGGTACAATGAGCAGTTCTTC.

About this clone itself: Other DNA sequences in the same sample also yield this CDR3. This chain uses TRBV28 with TRBJ1-5; 10 positions agree with TRBD1. CDR1 is MDHEN and CDR2 is SYDVKM in the germline V gene. This CDR3 is built from 15 residues. V dropped 6 bases and J dropped 2; count of bases not matched to a gene: 4. The CDR3 here is CASRPDRGGNQPQHF. CDR3 DNA: TGTGCCAGCAGGCCGGACAGGGGGGGCAATCAGCCCCAGCATTTT. Full variable domain (missing parts from reference TRBV28 and TRBJ1-5): DVKVTQSSRYLVKRTGEKVFLECVQDMDHENMFWYRQDPGLGLRLIYFSYDVKMKEKGDIPEGYSVSREKKERFSLILESASTNQTSMYLCASRPDRGGNQPQHFGDGTRLSIL.

In this sample, this clone turned up a few times. The chain is built from TRBV9 and TRBJ2-1, with TRBD2 matching 8 bases. J was trimmed by 8 bases and V by 3 bases; bases with no gene match: 7. The V gene's germline CDR1 is SGDLS and CDR2 YYNGEE. CDR3 length equals 14 residues. The CDR3 is CASSGASGGDEQFF. As DNA, the CDR3 is TGTGCCAGCAGCGGAGCCTCGGGGGGGGATGAGCAGTTCTTC.

The chain has TRBV28 and TRBJ2-7, with D maybe TRBD2 (5 bases). Germline CDR1 is MDHEN and CDR2 is SYDVKM. This CDR3 spans 17 amino acids. V lost 3 bases and J lost 2, with 20 bases in between. The CDR3 is CASSFPPQFGLTYEQYF. The CDR3 coding sequence is TGTGCCAGCAGTTTTCCTCCCCAATTTGGACTCACCTACGAGCAGTACTTC. Looking up the rest from reference TRBV28 and TRBJ2-7 gives the full variable domain: DVKVTQSSRYLVKRTGEKVFLECVQDMDHENMFWYRQDPGLGLRLIYFSYDVKMKEKGDIPEGYSVSREKKERFSLILESASTNQTSMYLCASSFPPQFGLTYEQYFGPGTRLTVT.

In its sample, this clone was seen once. The gene calls are TRBV12-5 and TRBJ2-5, with no clear D. The CDR3 is 14 residues long. V dropped 1 base and J dropped 1 base, with 7 bases sitting between them. From germline, CDR1 is LGHNT and CDR2 FRNRAP. As DNA, the CDR3 is TGTGCTAGTGGTTTGGGTGGCAGCCAAGAGACCCAGTACTTC. Its protein product is CASGLGGSQETQYF.

This clone occurred a few times. CDR3 nucleotides: TGTGCCAGCAGCGTGACAGGTTTGGGCAATGAGCAGTTCTTC. It is translated as CASSVTGLGNEQFF. The V gene is TRBV9, the J gene TRBJ2-1, with D possibly matching TRBD1 (6 bases). Germline CDR1 SGDLS, CDR2 YYNGEE. V was cut by 2 bases and J by 6 bases, with 12 bases left in between. The CDR3 runs 14 residues.

This clone was observed a handful of times. V is TRBV19 and J is TRBJ2-7, with 7 bases fitting TRBD2. Germline-derived CDR1 and CDR2 are LNHDA and SQIVND (reference sequence). The CDR3 totals 15 residues. V gave up 4 bases and J gave up 0 bases; unmatched junction bases: 6. DNA for the CDR3: TGTGCCAGTAGTACTAGCGGCACTAGCTCCTACGAGCAGTACTTC. Encoded protein: CASSTSGTSSYEQYF.

This rearrangement joins TRBV9 to TRBJ1-5; the D is unclear. The CDR3 loop spans 13 amino acids. V was pared by 0 bases and J by 5 bases, with 6 bases between. CDR1 and CDR2 from the germline V gene are SGDLS and YYNGEE. Here the CDR3 DNA reads TGTGCCAGCAGCGTAGGACTCTATCAGCCCCAGCATTTT. Translated: CASSVGLYQPQHF.